The TCR beta chain described here comes from a study of T cells after posttransplantation cyclophosphamide (dated by TCRdb to the mid-2010s). The study in broad terms: Using TRB sequencing, the study followed how the T cell repertoire reconstituted after myeloablative bone marrow transplantation in which posttransplantation cyclophosphamide served as GVHD prophylaxis. Samples from a few dozen PTCy-treated patients, along with samples from about 16 of their related bone marrow donors, underwent antigen receptor sequencing. Blood from all 35 or so PTCy patients who had 1-year posttransplant specimens underwent TRB sequencing. In 3 patients, TRB sequencing was also performed on up to 3 more blood samples taken 2 to 5.2 years after transplant, and in several patients, pretransplant blood was also TRB-sequenced. Because TRA and TRB clonality correlated tightly in roughly nine samples, the subsequent TCR analyses were limited to TRB only. Public TRB sequences were searched against a database of over 3,600 sequences associated with responses to pathogens, tumor antigens, self-antigens and alloantigens. Overall results and qualifications from the work: Donor-recipient similarity was low at 1-2 months but increased during the first year, and donor CD8+ memory clones often dominated later blood repertoires. Across under 50 patients, recipient CMV seropositivity and CMV reactivation were highly associated with TRB clonality; PTCy diversity was similar to CNI/methotrexate controls. The TRB repertoires of T cells infiltrating skin or the GI tract showed only limited overlap with the TRB repertoires found in blood.

Genomic DNA was used for TRB sequencing, which was performed with the immunoSEQ assay at survey resolution or with the hsTCRB kit. Per the original workflow: The immunoSEQ software handled the initial read processing, while the LymphoSeq R package was used for the repertoire analyses. For each TRB dataset, clonality was calculated as 1 minus normalized Shannon entropy, and the Gini coefficient was computed as well. To infer phenotypes in unsorted samples, TRB sequences from sorted subsets of the recipient or donor were mapped onto the unsorted samples of the same recipient. TCRdb provides this immuneACCESS table in a form limited to in-frame rearrangements. Some clones are lacking; in checked studies, under half of them reflect an unresolved V gene, and why the rest are absent is not known. That table gives V, J and clone size, and the DNA gave D and trimming. The sample yields some 9,000 clones; over 65% were counted once. The ten largest clones represent roughly 24% of the sample.

Including the terminal cysteine and phenylalanine, the CDR3 comprises 13 residues. The kept DNA is CDR3 alone, 39 bases in frame from the first base. CDR1 and CDR2 (MGHRA, YSYEKL) derive from the germline V gene. Clipping removes 3 bases from V and 3 bases from J, with 1 as the unmatched junction base count. About this clone: Its cognate antigen has yet to be identified. No qualities accompany the bases; no much larger clone lies one base away.

The treatment or condition label for this specimen denotes: high-dose cyclophosphamide on days +3 and +4 as single-agent GVHD prophylaxis. For conditioning, the PTCy patients got busulfan and fludarabine, then a related or unrelated marrow graft, followed by cyclophosphamide on days +3 and +4. The PTCy-treated patients were enrolled in a prospective multi-institutional clinical trial. Mononuclear cells from peripheral blood and bone marrow were separated by Ficoll-Hypaque density centrifugation and then cryopreserved. The sequence was obtained from a female patient aged 40-50 years who received an allogeneic stem cell transplant from an unrelated donor, was CMV-positive, and had no GVHD. After a transplant, some T cells may be the graft donor's own cells. The sequence is built from TRBV4-1 and TRBJ1-2, with TRBD1 identical over 7 junction bases. The sample was PBMCs, taken after allogeneic stem cell transplant with posttransplant cyclophosphamide. The CDR3 protein sequence reads: CASSHTGDYGYTF. The bases read TGCGCCAGCAGCCATACAGGGGACTATGGCTACACCTTC.